These 23 T cell receptor beta chains were sequenced from one sample in a study of metastatic and nonmetastatic thyroid tumors. TCRdb re-analyzed the PCR reads using MiXCR. The sample contains around 59,000 clones, roughly 17% of which appear only once. Thyroid surgery took place with no prior treatment in any patient. Sequencing input: blood. The receptors originated from a male donor with papillary thyroid cancer or a benign thyroid nodule (not recorded which). Some clones in this sample may be carry-over from other donors' samples.

This clone was counted many times. The rearrangement joins TRBV9 to TRBJ2-3; TRBD2 aligns across 9 bases. Trimming took 2 bases from V and 4 from J; bases not matched to a gene: 5. The CDR3 is 15 amino acids. In germline, CDR1 is SGDLS, CDR2 YYNGEE. The CDR3 DNA sequence: TGTGCCAGCAGCGTTCCCGCGGGAGGGCCAGATACGCAGTATTTT. Translating it yields CASSVPAGGPDTQYF.

This clone was picked up many times. At one end, the junction sequence differs from germline, possibly due to a read error. The gene calls are TRBV6-2 or TRBV6-3 and TRBJ2-1; 7 positions match TRBD2. The germline V gene encodes CDR1 MNHEY and CDR2 SVGEGT. The CDR3 runs to 15 residues. The CDR3 DNA is TGTGCCAGCAGTGACTCCGGACTAGTGTACAATGAGCAGTTCTTC. It codes for CASSDSGLVYNEQFF.

This clone was found many times. The V call is TRBV6-1, the J call TRBJ2-7, with unresolved D. V was trimmed by 4 bases and J by 1 base, leaving 8 bases between them. Looked up from germline, CDR1 is MNHNS and CDR2 is SASEGT. The CDR3 runs to 13 residues. The CDR3 nucleotides are TGTGCCAGCAGTGTCAAGGCGTCCTACGAGCAGTACTTC. Translating it yields CASSVKASYEQYF.

This clone came up many times. The rearrangement links TRBV5-1 to TRBJ2-3, with TRBD1 as a possible D gene (5 bases). In germline, CDR1 is SGHRS, CDR2 YFSETQ. This CDR3 comprises 16 residues. Trimming pared 4 bases from V and 1 base from J, leaving 16 bases between. CDR3 loop: CASSIEFRGGTDTQYF. The DNA of the CDR3 is TGCGCCAGCAGCATCGAGTTTAGGGGTGGCACAGATACGCAGTATTTT.

For this clone: This CDR3 is also generated by other DNA sequences in the sample. The J gene is TRBJ2-3, the V gene TRBV6-2 or TRBV6-3; TRBD2 agrees at 12 bases. This CDR3 has 20 residues. After removal of 0 bases from V and 3 bases from J, the junction contained 13 bases not matched to a gene. Looked up from germline, CDR1 is MNHEY and CDR2 is SVGEGT. CDR3 in amino acids: CASSYSGLAGGPDSTDTQYF. The CDR3 DNA reads TGTGCCAGCAGTTACTCGGGACTAGCGGGCGGCCCTGATTCTACAGATACGCAGTATTTT.

At least ten counts were recorded for this clone. V and J are TRBV13 and TRBJ2-7, with TRBD1 identical over 7 bases. Germline V gene lookup returns CDR1 PRHDT and CDR2 FYEKMQ (reference sequence). This CDR3 spans 14 amino acids. The ends lost 4 bases at V and 4 bases at J; junction bases unmatched: 7. CDR3 DNA: TGTGCCAGCAGCTCGACGACACAGGGGTACGAGCAGTACTTC. Protein product: CASSSTTQGYEQYF.

This clone was found many times. The rearrangement uses TRBV6-5 and TRBJ1-6, with D possibly being TRBD1 (5 bases). Germline CDR1 reads MNHEY; CDR2 reads SVGAGI. V was clipped by 0 bases and J by 4 bases, with 13 bases between them. The CDR3 runs to 17 residues. The CDR3 sequence: CASSYSSREKYNSPLHF. The CDR3 bases are TGTGCCAGCAGTTACTCGAGCAGGGAGAAGTATAATTCACCCCTCCACTTT.

This clone was recorded at least ten times. The chain uses TRBV10-2 and TRBJ1-3; D ambiguous. From germline, CDR1 is WSHSY and CDR2 SAAADI. The CDR3 length is 13 residues. V lost 8 bases and J lost 3, with 11 bases in between. The DNA for the CDR3 is TGCGCCAGCGAGAATAACGTTGGAAACACCATATATTTT. Translated: CASENNVGNTIYF.

This clone occurred many times. The CDR3 is CASSFGTVNTEAFF. Here the CDR3 DNA reads TGCGCCAGCAGCTTCGGGACGGTTAACACTGAAGCTTTCTTT. This sequence joins TRBV5-1 and TRBJ1-1, with TRBD1 as a possible D gene (5 bases). The CDR3 totals 14 residues. The germline V and J ends were trimmed by 2 bases and 2 bases, with 10 bases remaining between them. Germline values: CDR1 SGHRS, CDR2 YFSETQ.

This clone occurred many times. The V gene is TRBV20-1, the J gene TRBJ1-1, with TRBD1 identical over 7 bases. The CDR3 is 12 amino acids. Germline CDR1 reads DFQATT; CDR2 reads SNEGSKA (reference sequence). V was clipped by 6 bases and J by 5 bases; unmatched bases: 6. The CDR3 DNA reads TGCAGTGCCGCAGGGGGGGGGACTGAAGCTTTCTTT. It specifies CSAAGGGTEAFF.

This clone came up many times. V usage is TRBV30 and J usage is TRBJ1-6; D call uncertain. The CDR3 is 13 amino acids. The germline V and J ends were trimmed by 2 bases and 10 bases, with 12 bases remaining between them. The germline CDR1 and CDR2 sequences are GTSNPN and SVGIG (reference sequence). CDR3 DNA sequence: TGTGCCTGGAGTACTGGTGTGCGGTCACCCCTCCACTTT. Protein: CAWSTGVRSPLHF.

This clone was counted many times. CDR3 sequence reads: CASSGPDPVNYGYTF. The CDR3 DNA reads TGTGCCAGCAGTGGACCGGATCCTGTTAACTATGGCTACACCTTC. The J gene is TRBJ1-2, the V gene TRBV28; D gene unclear. Trimming left V 5 bases short and J 1 base short, with 14 bases between. CDR3 length equals 15 residues. Germline V gives CDR1 MDHEN, CDR2 SYDVKM.

This clone has at least ten counts. The chain couples TRBV9 to TRBJ1-5, with TRBD1 as a possible D gene (5 bases). Trimming pared 3 bases from V and 10 bases from J, leaving 26 bases between. The germline V gene has CDR1 SGDLS and CDR2 YYNGEE. CDR3 length: 17 amino acids. The chain's CDR3 is CASSAESGTQPYRPQHF. CDR3 DNA sequence: TGTGCCAGCAGCGCAGAAAGTGGGACGCAACCGTATCGACCCCAGCATTTT.

This clone was picked up many times. The V gene is TRBV19, the J gene TRBJ2-7; a weak D match, TRBD2 (5 bases). The CDR3 consists of 16 residues. Deletions cut 3 bases from V and 1 base from J, with 16 bases between. CDR1 and CDR2 (germline): LNHDA, SQIVND (reference sequence). DNA of the CDR3: TGTGCCAGTAGTATGAATAGTCCGGGAACTTCCTACGAGCAGTACTTC. Translated: CASSMNSPGTSYEQYF.

J is TRBJ2-7 and V is TRBV20-1, with D perhaps given as TRBD1 or TRBD2 (5 bases each). CDR3 length: 13 amino acids. Germline V gene lookup returns CDR1 DFQATT and CDR2 SNEGSKA (reference sequence). V was trimmed by 0 bases and J by 12 bases, leaving 18 bases between them. The CDR3: CSARDAGGIRPYF. In DNA form, the CDR3 reads TGCAGTGCTAGAGATGCTGGGGGAATTAGGCCGTACTTC.

This clone was seen ten or more times. This sequence joins TRBV15 and TRBJ2-7, with 12 bases lining up with TRBD1. The V gene end was trimmed by 0 bases and the J gene end by 6 bases; junction bases not matched to a gene: 6. CDR1 and CDR2 (germline): LNHNV, YYDKDF (reference sequence). CDR3 length equals 16 residues. The CDR3 is CATSRDSGTGGFEQYV. The CDR3 DNA is TGTGCCACCAGCAGAGATTCGGGGACAGGGGGCTTCGAGCAGTACGTC.

This clone has a count of ten or more. V gene TRBV19 combines with J gene TRBJ1-1; 7 bases are shared with TRBD1. The V gene's germline CDR1 is LNHDA and CDR2 SQIVND (reference sequence). The CDR3 has 13 amino acids. The V and J ends lost 10 bases and 3 bases, in that order; junction bases with no gene match: 8. The chain's CDR3 is CATPPGGYTEAFF. The CDR3 region has the DNA TGTGCCACCCCTCCAGGGGGTTACACTGAAGCTTTCTTT.

Turning to this clone: A much larger clone differs from this one at a single base, so this may be a read error. This chain joins TRBV20-1 and TRBJ2-1; 8 bases fit TRBD1. With 6 bases clipped from V and 6 bases from J, the junction kept 7 bases outside the gene matches. The CDR3 sequence is 13 residues long. Germline V gives CDR1 DFQATT, CDR2 SNEGSKA (reference sequence). The CDR3 loop is CSADGQGSNEQFF. The CDR3 DNA follows: TGCAGTGCGGATGGACAGGGTAGCAATGAGCAGTTCTTC.

On this clone itself: Compared with germline, one end of the junction differs, possibly owing to a read error. The V gene is TRBV5-1, the J gene TRBJ2-7, with D tentatively TRBD2 (6 bases). Per the germline V gene, CDR1 is SGHRS and CDR2 is YFSETQ. CDR3 length equals 14 residues. The CDR3: CANSLGGQDYEQYF. The CDR3 bases are TGCGCCAACAGCTTGGGAGGTCAGGACTACGAGCAGTACTTC.

V usage is TRBV10-1 and J usage is TRBJ2-7; no clear D gene. V was cut by 1 base and J by 7 bases, with 23 bases left in between. This CDR3 is 17 amino acids long. CDR1 is WNHNN, CDR2 SYGVQD, per germline (reference sequence). The CDR3 region is CASSELTGSPEFREQYV. CDR3 DNA: TGCGCCAGCAGTGAGTTGACGGGTTCTCCCGAGTTTCGGGAGCAGTACGTC.

This clone was recorded at least ten times. CDR3 protein: CSAREPPGNYGYTF. The CDR3 region has the DNA TGCAGTGCTAGAGAACCCCCCGGCAACTATGGCTACACCTTC. The V gene is TRBV20-1, the J gene TRBJ1-2, with D uncertain. Looked up from germline, CDR1 is DFQATT and CDR2 is SNEGSKA (reference sequence). Deletions cut 0 bases from V and 2 bases from J, with 10 bases between. The CDR3 is 14 amino acids.

In this sample, this clone turned up a few times. J is TRBJ2-2 and V is TRBV12-3 or TRBV12-4, with TRBD2 as a possible D gene (6 bases). CDR3 length equals 16 residues. V was cut by 5 bases and J by 6 bases, with 19 bases left in between. The CDR3 protein is CASSPASVRSAGELFF. The CDR3 coding sequence is TGTGCCAGCAGTCCCGCTAGCGTGAGGTCCGCCGGGGAGCTGTTTTTT.

This clone occurred many times. The CDR3 reads CASSDRTEETQYF. CDR3 DNA: TGCGCCAGCAGTGACCGGACCGAAGAGACCCAGTACTTC. The rearrangement links TRBV10-2 to TRBJ2-5; D not resolved. Between the trimmed V and J ends, which lost 3 bases and 3 bases, there was a span of 8 bases. The germline V gene has CDR1 WSHSY and CDR2 SAAADI. The length of the CDR3 is 13 residues.